These 30 T cell receptor beta chains were sequenced from one sample in a study of T-cell reconstitution after alpha-beta-depleted transplantation in children. For TCRbeta, the library was prepared with unique molecular identifiers. TCRdb used MiXCR to reprocess the PCR reads, holding one entry per CDR3 protein. The sample lists 200,000 to 250,000 distinct CDR3 sequences, roughly 8.2% seen once, with less than 8% in the top ten. The sample was PBMCs, mostly from graft donor cells, taken 180 days after TCRalphabeta/CD19-depleted stem cell transplant. Receptors were obtained from a male patient aged 5 to 17 who had a stem cell transplant for acute lymphoblastic leukemia, so the T cells may come from the graft donor.

This clonotype was seen repeatedly, ten times or more. The chain couples TRBV20-1 to TRBJ2-5, with unresolved D. Trimming stripped 0 bases from V and 2 bases from J, with 13 bases between. CDR1 and CDR2 (germline): DFQATT, SNEGSKA (reference sequence). The CDR3 length is 15 residues. The CDR3 region is CSARDGQNIQETQYF. The CDR3 DNA sequence: TGCAGTGCTAGAGATGGGCAGAACATTCAAGAGACCCAGTACTTC.

This clonotype appeared many times. The chain recombines TRBV27 with TRBJ2-7; D may match TRBD1 or TRBD2 (7 bases each). V lost 8 bases, J lost 4 bases, and 21 bases lay in between. This CDR3 has 15 amino acids. Germline CDR1 reads MNHEY; CDR2 reads SMNVEV (reference sequence). CDR3 region: CASLQNRGGGYEQYF. CDR3 DNA sequence: TGTGCCAGCTTACAAAACAGGGGAGGGGGATACGAGCAGTACTTC.

This clonotype has ten or more counts. This chain connects TRBV7-2 to TRBJ2-1; D might be TRBD1 (6 bases). Trimming cost V 4 bases and J 3 bases, with 16 bases left between them. The CDR3 is made up of 16 amino acids. Per the germline V gene, CDR1 is SGHTA and CDR2 is FQGNSA. DNA of the CDR3: TGTGCCAGCAGCTCCCAACAGGGAAAAGGCTACAATGAGCAGTTCTTC. This gives the protein CASSSQQGKGYNEQFF.

This clonotype was picked up many times. One end of the junction does not line up with germline, which may come from a read error. The chain carries TRBV7-8 and TRBJ2-4, with 7 bases fitting TRBD2. Germline V gene data show CDR1 as SGHVS and CDR2 as FQNEAQ. The CDR3 extends over 13 amino acids. The CDR3 is CASSLVTTGLIAF. The CDR3 DNA reads TGTGCCAGCAGCTTAGTAACGACGGGACTAATAGCCTTC.

This clonotype was detected many times. This chain uses TRBV20-1 with TRBJ2-2; D gene ambiguous. CDR1 is DFQATT, CDR2 SNEGSKA, per germline (reference sequence). V lost 0 bases and J lost 2, with 4 bases in between. This CDR3 comprises 13 residues. The CDR3 loop is CSARDFNTGELFF. The DNA of the CDR3 is TGCAGTGCTAGAGACTTCAACACCGGGGAGCTGTTTTTT.

Comment on this clonotype: Being one base from a much bigger clone, this may be a read error. This sequence joins TRBV20-1 and TRBJ2-2, with D unclear. The ends were cut back, 3 bases at V and 7 bases at J, with 12 bases in the middle. This CDR3 region has 13 residues. Germline V gene sequence: CDR1 DFQATT, CDR2 SNEGSKA (reference sequence). The CDR3 region is CSARTWGNGELFF. CDR3 nucleotides: TGCAGTGCTAGGACATGGGGTAACGGGGAGCTGTTTTTT.

This clonotype was observed many times. This chain connects TRBV4-1 to TRBJ1-5; D perhaps matches TRBD1 (5 bases). The CDR3 runs to 16 residues. Trimming left V 4 bases short and J 2 bases short, with 15 bases between. Looked up from germline, CDR1 is MGHRA and CDR2 is YSYEKL. The CDR3 nucleotides are TGCGCCAGCAGCCTCCGGGGCGCGGGGGGCAATCAGCCCCAGCATTTT. This translates into CASSLRGAGGNQPQHF.

The J gene is TRBJ2-7, the V gene TRBV6-1; TRBD2 is a possible D gene (5 bases). Germline CDR1 reads MNHNS; CDR2 reads SASEGT. The CDR3 runs 13 residues. Trimming removed 6 bases at V and 0 bases at J, with 9 bases between. The CDR3 bases are TGTGCCAGCAGGAGGGCGAGCTCCTACGAGCAGTACTTC. Residues: CASRRASSYEQYF.

In this sample, this clonotype turned up many times. This chain connects TRBV11-2 to TRBJ2-7, with D perhaps matching TRBD2 (6 bases). Germline assignment: CDR1 SGHAT and CDR2 FQNNGV. V shed 3 bases and J shed 2 bases, with 11 bases lying between them. This CDR3 contains 14 residues. The CDR3 bases are TGTGCCAGCAGCTTTCAGACGGGGGCCTACGAGCAGTACTTC. Amino acid sequence: CASSFQTGAYEQYF.

This clonotype was seen ten or more times. The chain couples TRBV5-1 to TRBJ2-1; D perhaps matches TRBD1 (7 bases). The CDR3 consists of 18 residues. V was cut by 0 bases and J by 5 bases, with 21 bases left in between. Per the germline V gene, CDR1 is SGHRS and CDR2 is YFSETQ. CDR3 nucleotide sequence: TGCGCCAGCAGCTTGGAGGGACAGCGGCGGGACCGGAACAATGAGCAGTTCTTC. This codes for CASSLEGQRRDRNNEQFF.

This clonotype was seen many times. The rearrangement joins TRBV5-1 to TRBJ2-7, with 7 bases identical to TRBD1. J lost 2 bases, V lost 2 bases, and 1 base had no gene match. The germline V gene has CDR1 SGHRS and CDR2 YFSETQ. The CDR3 extends over 13 amino acids. This CDR3 reads CASSFGTAYEQYF. CDR3 DNA: TGCGCCAGCAGCTTTGGGACAGCCTACGAGCAGTACTTC.

This clonotype was found many times. The chain recombines TRBV9 with TRBJ1-1; 9 nucleotides align to TRBD1. Germline V gene data show CDR1 as SGDLS and CDR2 as YYNGEE. Germline trimming cut 1 base from V and 4 bases from J; bases unmatched to any gene: 2. The CDR3 contains 14 residues. The CDR3 nucleotides read TGTGCCAGCAGCGTAAAGACAGGGGGCACTGAAGCTTTCTTT. Protein product: CASSVKTGGTEAFF.

At least ten counts were recorded for this clonotype. The CDR3 is CSVEEKVGVGAFF. CDR3 DNA: TGCAGCGTTGAAGAGAAGGTAGGGGTAGGAGCTTTCTTT. The chain links TRBV29-1 to TRBJ1-1; TRBD1 is a possible D gene (5 bases). In germline, CDR1 is SQVTM, CDR2 ANQGSEA. There are 13 residues in the CDR3. Trimming removed 0 bases from V and 10 bases from J, with 15 bases in between.

This clonotype came up many times. The genes are TRBV29-1 and TRBJ2-7, with D unresolved. V was trimmed by 2 bases and J by 2 bases, leaving 13 bases between them. This CDR3 comprises 14 residues. Germline CDR1 SQVTM, CDR2 ANQGSEA. In DNA, the CDR3 is TGCAGCGTTGAAACCCCAGCCAGGCCCTACGAGCAGTACTTC. Protein product: CSVETPARPYEQYF.

At least ten counts were recorded for this clonotype. The chain has TRBV6-2 or TRBV6-3 and TRBJ1-1; tentatively, D is TRBD1 (6 bases). Trimming shortened V by 6 bases and J by 5 bases, and 22 bases separated the two germline ends. The CDR3 sequence is 16 residues long. Germline V gene sequence: CDR1 MNHEY, CDR2 SVGEGT. The CDR3 DNA reads TGTGCCAGCAGCACCGGGGGCAGTCCCCGTGGAACTGAAGCTTTCTTT. Its protein is CASSTGGSPRGTEAFF.

Ten or more counts support this clonotype. The chain uses TRBV2 and TRBJ2-7; TRBD2 agrees at 14 bases. This CDR3 region has 18 residues. With 2 bases clipped from V and 0 bases from J, the junction kept 6 bases outside the gene matches. Germline V gives CDR1 SNHLY, CDR2 FYNNEI. CDR3 sequence: CASSEPGTSGRISYEQYF. CDR3 DNA sequence: TGTGCCAGCAGTGAACCCGGGACTAGCGGGAGAATCTCCTACGAGCAGTACTTC.

The sample holds many counts of this clonotype. The chain combines TRBV5-1 with TRBJ1-3; D gene uncertain. The CDR3 is 16 residues long. The germline gives CDR1 SGHRS, CDR2 YFSETQ. V was clipped by 1 base and J by 1 base, with 12 bases between them. CDR3 sequence (DNA): TGCGCCAGCAGCTTGCCTCTCGCTGTATCTGGAAACACCATATATTTT. Encoded protein: CASSLPLAVSGNTIYF.

This clonotype was seen many times. J is TRBJ1-1 and V is TRBV9; D may be TRBD1 (5 bases). The CDR3 consists of 13 residues. Trimming removed 3 bases from V and 4 bases from J, with 10 bases in between. Per germline, CDR1 SGDLS and CDR2 YYNGEE. CDR3 amino acids: CASSGPGSTEAFF. The CDR3 DNA is TGTGCCAGCAGCGGACCAGGGAGCACTGAAGCTTTCTTT.

This clonotype was seen many times. This chain uses TRBV20-1 with TRBJ1-5; unclear D gene. The CDR3 extends over 12 amino acids. Germline CDR1 DFQATT, CDR2 SNEGSKA (reference sequence). Trimming removed 3 bases from V and 1 base from J, with 4 bases in between. The CDR3 here is CSARASNQPQHF. In nucleotides, the CDR3 is TGCAGTGCTAGGGCAAGCAATCAGCCCCAGCATTTT.

The chain is built from TRBV28 and TRBJ2-7; no clear D gene. Germline V gives CDR1 MDHEN, CDR2 SYDVKM. The CDR3 is 13 amino acids. V was clipped by 3 bases and J by 4 bases, with 10 bases between them. In DNA, the CDR3 is TGTGCCAGCAGTTTTGGAGCACCTTACGAGCAGTACTTC. Residues: CASSFGAPYEQYF.

This clonotype was observed many times. The chain joins TRBV5-1 to TRBJ2-5; 8 bases are shared with TRBD1. The V and J ends lost 0 bases and 5 bases, in that order; junction bases with no gene match: 3. The CDR3 is made up of 14 amino acids. Looked up from germline, CDR1 is SGHRS and CDR2 is YFSETQ. The CDR3 nucleotides read TGCGCCAGCAGCTTGGTGACAGGGGCTGAGACCCAGTACTTC. Its protein product is CASSLVTGAETQYF. The full variable domain, its missing parts supplied by reference TRBV5-1 and TRBJ2-5, is KAGVTQTPRYLIKTRGQQVTLSCSPISGHRSVSWYQQTPGQGLQFLFEYFSETQRNKGNFPGRFSGRQFSNSRSEMNVSTLELGDSALYLCASSLVTGAETQYFGPGTRLLVL.

In this sample, this clonotype turned up many times. The rearrangement uses TRBV20-1 and TRBJ1-1, with D unresolved. Germline V lookup: CDR1 DFQATT, CDR2 SNEGSKA (reference sequence). The V gene lost 3 bases and the J gene lost 7 bases, with 9 bases spanning the gap. The CDR3 spans 11 residues. The CDR3 sequence is CSASPEDEAFF. In DNA, the CDR3 is TGCAGTGCTAGCCCAGAGGATGAAGCTTTCTTT.

This clonotype was detected many times. The V and J genes are TRBV20-1 and TRBJ1-5; TRBD1 is a possible D gene (5 bases). Deletions cut 3 bases from V and 7 bases from J, with 19 bases between. CDR1 DFQATT and CDR2 SNEGSKA come from the germline V gene (reference sequence). The CDR3 has 15 residues. The CDR3 spells CSARGSEGRGQPQHF. The CDR3 DNA reads as TGCAGTGCTAGGGGGTCGGAGGGGCGCGGACAGCCCCAGCATTTT.

Concerning this clonotype: One base away lies a much larger clone, so this may be a sequencing read error. This rearrangement joins TRBV4-2 to TRBJ2-3; D is perhaps TRBD1 (6 bases). The CDR3 sequence is 15 residues long. V lost 6 bases and J lost 2, with 15 bases in between. The V gene's germline CDR1 is LGHNA and CDR2 YNFKEQ. In DNA, the CDR3 is TGTGCCAGCAGAGCTCCGGACAGACACACAGATACGCAGTATTTT. Translation: CASRAPDRHTDTQYF.

This clonotype was counted ten times or more. This rearrangement joins TRBV10-3 to TRBJ1-5; D is unclear. Germline loops: CDR1 ENHRY, CDR2 SYGVKD. Trimming cost V 0 bases and J 2 bases, with 8 bases left between them. There are 15 residues in the CDR3. CDR3 sequence: CAISESATGNQPQHF. The DNA of the CDR3 is TGTGCCATCAGTGAGTCCGCAACAGGCAATCAGCCCCAGCATTTT.

This clonotype was seen many times. The chain recombines TRBV5-1 with TRBJ2-7; 8 bases are shared with TRBD2. Losses at the gene ends were 0 bases for V and 0 bases for J; bases not matched to a gene: 2. The germline V gene encodes CDR1 SGHRS and CDR2 YFSETQ. There are 15 residues in the CDR3. DNA of the CDR3: TGCGCCAGCAGCTTGGTTCGGGGGGGCTCCTACGAGCAGTACTTC. Its protein is CASSLVRGGSYEQYF.

The chain carries TRBV5-5 and TRBJ2-1, with TRBD2 matching 11 bases. CDR1 and CDR2 from the germline V gene are SGHKS and YYEKEE (reference sequence). This CDR3 spans 15 amino acids. With 3 bases clipped from V and 10 bases from J, the junction kept 9 bases outside the gene matches. The CDR3 reads CASSYPGLAAQEQFF. In nucleotides, the CDR3 is TGTGCCAGCAGCTATCCGGGACTAGCGGCCCAGGAGCAGTTCTTC.

J is TRBJ2-1 and V is TRBV5-4; TRBD2 agrees at 10 bases. After removal of 0 bases from V and 2 bases from J, the junction contained 17 bases not matched to a gene. In germline, CDR1 is SGHNT, CDR2 YYREEE (reference sequence). There are 21 residues in the CDR3. CDR3 DNA: TGTGCCAGCAGCTTGGCCCCGCACAGCGGGGGGGCCGTCTCAACCTACAATGAGCAGTTCTTC. It translates to CASSLAPHSGGAVSTYNEQFF. Full variable domain (outside the CDR3, taken from reference TRBV5-4 and TRBJ2-1): ETGVTQSPTHLIKTRGQQVTLRCSSQSGHNTVSWYQQALGQGPQFIFQYYREEENGRGNFPPRFSGLQFPNYSSELNVNALELDDSALYLCASSLAPHSGGAVSTYNEQFFGPGTRLTVL.

Ten or more counts support this clonotype. The chain is built from TRBV20-1 and TRBJ2-2; D might be TRBD1 (6 bases). Germline CDR1 is DFQATT and CDR2 is SNEGSKA (reference sequence). The CDR3 has 15 amino acids. Trimming stripped 6 bases from V and 3 bases from J, with 17 bases between. Here the CDR3 reads CSALGRGWDTGELFF. CDR3 sequence (DNA): TGCAGTGCCCTTGGCAGGGGTTGGGACACCGGGGAGCTGTTTTTT.

This clonotype has ten or more counts. The rearrangement joins TRBV28 to TRBJ2-5; D unclear. Trimming took 2 bases from V and 4 from J, leaving 8 bases between them. The germline V gene encodes CDR1 MDHEN and CDR2 SYDVKM. The CDR3 is 13 amino acids. The CDR3 protein is CASSLRWRETQYF. The CDR3 DNA reads TGTGCCAGCAGTTTAAGATGGAGAGAGACCCAGTACTTC.